This entry describes one T cell receptor (beta chain). Sequence at one end of the junction differs from germline and may be a read error. CDR3 length equals 15 residues. CDR1 is LNHNV, CDR2 YYDKDF, per germline (reference sequence). This specimen belongs to a study of blood T cells in healthy people across ages. Using a J-beta primer mix together with a sample-barcoded 5' primer, a second PCR was run for roughly 6 to 11 cycles. TCRdb reprocessed the 5' RACE reads with MiXCR, giving one entry per CDR3 protein. Of around 1.7 million distinct CDR3 sequences listed, 25% to 30% were seen once; the top ten hold 7.7%.

This chain uses TRBV15 with TRBJ2-4; D possibly corresponds to TRBD2 (7 bases). The sequencing input was blood. This clonotype was obtained from a young woman in good health. DNA for the CDR3: TGTACCACCAGCAGAGACGGGGGGCCTTACAATGAGCAGTACTTC. Its translation: CTTSRDGGPYNEQYF.